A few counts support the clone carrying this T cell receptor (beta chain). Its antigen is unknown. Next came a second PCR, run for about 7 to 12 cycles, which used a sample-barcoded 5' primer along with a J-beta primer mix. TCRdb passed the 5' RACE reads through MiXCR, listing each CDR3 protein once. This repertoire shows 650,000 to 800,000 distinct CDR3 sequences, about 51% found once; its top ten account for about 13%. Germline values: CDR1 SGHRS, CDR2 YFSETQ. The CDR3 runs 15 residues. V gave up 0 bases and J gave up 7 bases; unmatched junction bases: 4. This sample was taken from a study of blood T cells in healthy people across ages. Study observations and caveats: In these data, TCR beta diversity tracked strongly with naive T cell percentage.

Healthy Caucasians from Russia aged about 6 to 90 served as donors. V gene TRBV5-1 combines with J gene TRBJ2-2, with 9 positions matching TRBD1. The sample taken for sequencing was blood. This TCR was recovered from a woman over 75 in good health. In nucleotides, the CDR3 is TGCGCCAGCAGCTTGGCACAGGGGGCCGTCGGGGAGCTGTTTTTT. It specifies CASSLAQGAVGELFF.